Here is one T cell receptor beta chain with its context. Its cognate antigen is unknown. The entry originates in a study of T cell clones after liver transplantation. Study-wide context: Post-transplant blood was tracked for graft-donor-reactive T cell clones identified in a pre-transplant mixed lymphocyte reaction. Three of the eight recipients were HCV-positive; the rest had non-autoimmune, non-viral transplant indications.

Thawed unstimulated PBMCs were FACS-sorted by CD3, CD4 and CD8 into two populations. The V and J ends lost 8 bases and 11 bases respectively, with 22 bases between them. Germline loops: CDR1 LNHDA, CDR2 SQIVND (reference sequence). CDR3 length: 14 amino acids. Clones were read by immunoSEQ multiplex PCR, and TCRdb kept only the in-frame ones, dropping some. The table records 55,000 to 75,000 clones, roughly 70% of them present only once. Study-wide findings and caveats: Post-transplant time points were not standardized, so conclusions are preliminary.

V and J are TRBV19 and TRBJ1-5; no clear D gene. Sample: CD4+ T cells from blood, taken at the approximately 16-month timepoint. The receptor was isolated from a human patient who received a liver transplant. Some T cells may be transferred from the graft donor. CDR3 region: CASGPLVGPRTQHF. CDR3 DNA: TGTGCCAGTGGGCCATTGGTAGGTCCCCGGACCCAGCATTTT.